These 15 T cell receptor beta chains came from one sample sequenced in a study of T cell clonality in common variable immunodeficiency. Whole-study findings and limits: In common variable immunodeficiency, TCR beta chains reportedly carried fewer deletions and N-nucleotide insertions.

Profiling relied on immunoSEQ multiplex PCR, and the TCRdb table lists in-frame clones only, not all of them. This sample comprises fewer than 8,000 clones, none seen once only. Antigens of these TCRs are unknown. Sequencing was carried out using peripheral blood mononuclear cells. The receptors were gathered from a human donor with common variable immunodeficiency.

By sample share, this clone is medium-sized. The read ends 3 residues shy of where the CDR3 ends; the end is completed using the germline J gene. The genes are TRBV28 and TRBJ1-1; D is undetermined. Germline lookup yields CDR1 MDHEN and CDR2 SYDVKM. The CDR3 extends over 17 amino acids. Trimming removed 0 bases from V and 0 bases from J, with 14 bases in between. The sequenced CDR3 bases are TGTGCCAGCAGTTTATGGAGCCCAGGATCATTGAACACTGAA. Protein: CASSLWSPGSLNTE. The complete CDR3 reads CASSLWSPGSLNTEAFF.

Comments on this clone: The read halts 3 residues ahead of the CDR3 end, with the missing end drawn from the germline J gene. The chain has TRBV5-1 and TRBJ2-7; TRBD1 matches 7 bases. This CDR3 is built from 16 residues. CDR1 and CDR2 from the germline V gene are SGHRS and YFSETQ. Trimming took 4 bases from V and 0 from J; bases not matched to a gene: 10. The covered CDR3 bases are TGCGCCAGCAGCAGCCGGGACAGAGACAGCTCCTACGAG. Protein product: CASSSRDRDSSYE. The whole CDR3 protein is CASSSRDRDSSYEQYF.

This clone was picked up a small number of times. The CDR3 loop is CASSLTADSYNEQFF. The CDR3 bases that were read are TGTGCCAGCAGCTTAACAGCGGACTCCTACAATGAG. This chain connects TRBV7-2 to TRBJ2-1; the D gene is possibly TRBD2 (5 bases). The read terminates 3 residues before the CDR3 end, so the remaining end is supplied by the germline J gene. Germline V gene data show CDR1 as SGHTA and CDR2 as FQGNSA. V lost 2 bases and J 0 bases, leaving 8 bases between the germline ends. This CDR3 spans 15 amino acids. Full variable domain (outside the CDR3, taken from reference TRBV7-2 and TRBJ2-1): GAGVSQSPSNKVTEKGKDVELRCDPISGHTALYWYRQSLGQGLEFLIYFQGNSAPDKSGLPSDRFSAERTGGSVSTLTIQRTQQEDSAVYLCASSLTADSYNEQFFGPGTRLTVL.

There are a few counts of this clone. The read is 3 residues too short to cover the CDR3 end, so that end is filled in from the germline J gene. V and J are TRBV18 and TRBJ2-1, with D possibly being TRBD1 (5 bases). CDR1 KGHSH and CDR2 LQKENI come from the germline V gene. V lost 5 bases and J 1 base, leaving 12 bases between the germline ends. The CDR3 runs to 15 residues. CDR3 protein: CASSATQGSYNEQFF. The part of the CDR3 DNA that was read is TGTGCCAGCTCAGCCACCCAGGGATCCTACAATGAG.

This clone has a handful of counts. The read halts 3 residues ahead of the CDR3 end, with the missing end drawn from the germline J gene. The J gene is TRBJ1-1, the V gene TRBV7-9; TRBD1 aligns across 7 bases. Trimming at V came to 0 bases and at J to 2 bases, leaving 3 bases not matched to a gene. CDR1 SEHNR and CDR2 FQNEAQ come from the germline V gene (reference sequence). The CDR3 runs to 15 residues. The CDR3 reads CASSLAGQTNTEAFF. The sequenced CDR3 bases are TGTGCCAGCAGCTTAGCGGGACAGACTAACACTGAA.

Worth noting for this clone: The read ends 3 residues shy of where the CDR3 ends; the end is completed using the germline J gene. The V call is TRBV19, the J call TRBJ2-2; D may be TRBD1 (6 bases). Germline CDR1 is LNHDA and CDR2 is SQIVND (reference sequence). The CDR3 is made up of 13 amino acids. Trimming removed 8 bases from V and 0 bases from J, with 7 bases in between. CDR3 in amino acids: CASWTANTGELFF. CDR3 bases read: TGTGCCAGTTGGACAGCGAACACCGGGGAG.

In this sample, this clone turned up a few times. An end of the junction does not agree with germline; a read error may underlie this. This CDR3 reads CSSSHTGELFF. The sequenced part of the CDR3 DNA is TGTTCCAGCAGCCATACCGGGGAG. V usage is TRBV7-9 and J usage is TRBJ2-2; D gene unclear. The read is 3 residues too short to cover the CDR3 end, so that end is filled in from the germline J gene. From germline, CDR1 is SEHNR and CDR2 FQNEAQ (reference sequence). This CDR3 region has 11 residues.

This clone appeared many times. The read gets to within 3 residues of the CDR3 end, and the germline J gene fills in the rest. V usage is TRBV5-1 and J usage is TRBJ2-1; no definite D call. The V gene's germline CDR1 is SGHRS and CDR2 YFSETQ. Between the trimmed V and J ends, which lost 3 bases and 7 bases, there was a span of 8 bases. This CDR3 is 12 amino acids long. Incomplete CDR3 DNA: TGCGCCAGCAGCTCAGTCGGGAATGAG. Translating gives CASSSVGNE. In full, the CDR3 is CASSSVGNEQFF. Full variable domain (outside the CDR3, taken from reference TRBV5-1 and TRBJ2-1): KAGVTQTPRYLIKTRGQQVTLSCSPISGHRSVSWYQQTPGQGLQFLFEYFSETQRNKGNFPGRFSGRQFSNSRSEMNVSTLELGDSALYLCASSSVGNEQFFGPGTRLTVL.

This clone was observed at least ten times. The read gets to within 3 residues of the CDR3 end, and the germline J gene fills in the rest. This chain joins TRBV4-1 and TRBJ1-5, with TRBD1 matching 9 bases. Germline CDR1 and CDR2: MGHRA and YSYEKL. V shed 4 bases, J shed 1 base, and the junction held 5 bases outside the gene matches. This CDR3 spans 16 amino acids. The covered CDR3 bases are TGCGCCAGCAGCCCAGTGGACAGGGGAAGCAATCAGCCC. Protein: CASSPVDRGSNQP. The whole CDR3 sequence is CASSPVDRGSNQPQHF.

This clone has more than one count but fewer than ten. The read halts 3 residues ahead of the CDR3 end, with the missing end drawn from the germline J gene. This chain links TRBV7-7 with TRBJ2-5; TRBD1 is a possible D gene (5 bases). V was cut by 3 bases and J by 5 bases, with 13 bases left in between. Germline lookup yields CDR1 SSHAT and CDR2 FNYEAQ (reference sequence). This CDR3 is built from 14 residues. CDR3 DNA (partial): TGTGCCAGCAGCTTGGGTAGGGGTGGGGAGACC. It is translated as CASSLGRGGET. The full-length CDR3 reads as CASSLGRGGETQYF. Using reference TRBV7-7 and TRBJ2-5 for the parts outside the CDR3, the full variable domain is GAGVSQSPRYKVTKRGQDVTLRCDPISSHATLYWYQQALGQGPEFLTYFNYEAQPDKSGLPSDRFSAERPEGSISTLTIQRTEQRDSAMYRCASSLGRGGETQYFGPGTRLLVL.

This clone showed up just a few times. Read coverage stops 3 residues before the CDR3 terminus; the germline J gene supplies the remainder. The genes are TRBV7-9 and TRBJ2-7; possibly TRBD1 or TRBD2 for D (5 bases each). In germline, CDR1 is SEHNR, CDR2 FQNEAQ (reference sequence). V lost 5 bases, J lost 6 bases, and 8 bases lay in between. The CDR3 length is 11 residues. CDR3 in amino acids: CASSRGAEQYF. The covered CDR3 bases are TGTGCCAGCAGCCGAGGGGCCGAG. The full variable domain, completed using reference TRBV7-9 and TRBJ2-7, is DTGVSQNPRHKITKRGQNVTFRCDPISEHNRLYWYRQTLGQGPEFLTYFQNEAQLEKSRLLSDRFSAERPKGSFSTLEIQRTEQGDSAMYLCASSRGAEQYFGPGTRLTVT.

This clone is termed medium-sized (0.01 to 0.1%). The read terminates 3 residues before the CDR3 end, so the remaining end is supplied by the germline J gene. V and J are TRBV30 and TRBJ2-5; 9 bases agree with TRBD1. Germline CDR1 is GTSNPN and CDR2 is SVGIG (reference sequence). This CDR3 contains 14 residues. V trimming: 4 bases; J trimming: 5 bases; junction bases outside the gene matches: 8. Partial CDR3 DNA: TGTGCCTGGATTCACAGGGGGCGCGCTGAGACC. It yields the protein CAWIHRGRAET. The CDR3 in its entirety is CAWIHRGRAETQYF.

Points on this clone: The read finishes 3 residues shy of the CDR3 end, and the germline J gene is used to complete it. The V gene is TRBV7-2, the J gene TRBJ2-5; TRBD1 is a possible D gene (5 bases). Germline assignment: CDR1 SGHTA and CDR2 FQGNSA. V was clipped by 5 bases and J by 1 base, with 8 bases between them. The CDR3 length is 13 residues. The CDR3 here is CASSLGAQETQYF. The sequenced CDR3 bases are TGTGCCAGCAGCCTAGGGGCCCAAGAGACC.

This clone was found many times. With the read ending 3 residues before the CDR3 end, the germline J gene is used to fill in that end. The rearrangement links TRBV7-2 to TRBJ2-1; possible D gene TRBD1, 6 bases. Trimming cost V 0 bases and J 8 bases, with 11 bases left between them. The CDR3 is 14 residues long. CDR1 is SGHTA, CDR2 FQGNSA, per germline. Partial CDR3 DNA: TGTGCCAGCAGCTTAGCCTACAGGGTCGATGAG. It encodes CASSLAYRVDE. The entire CDR3 reads CASSLAYRVDEQFF.

There are many counts of this clone. The read terminates 3 residues before the CDR3 end, so the remaining end is supplied by the germline J gene. This chain uses TRBV5-1 with TRBJ2-2; TRBD1 matches at 8 bases. V lost 3 bases, J lost 4 bases, and 5 bases stayed unmatched. CDR3 size: 15 residues. CDR1 SGHRS and CDR2 YFSETQ come from the germline V gene. The CDR3 protein is CASSSGQAGTGELFF. The DNA read from the CDR3 is TGCGCCAGCAGCTCGGGACAGGCGGGCACCGGGGAG.